The rows below give T cell receptor beta chains drawn from one sample of a study of a mutant IDH1 vaccine in newly diagnosed glioma. Generated by immunoSEQ multiplex PCR, the TCRdb table keeps only in-frame clones and is missing some. The table records 50,000 or so clones, 86% of them present only once. The starting material was PBMCs, obtained from a glioma patient treated with radiotherapy, temozolomide or both. Source of these receptors: a middle-aged man with glioma. Each CDR3 is given with its conserved first and last residue. The order of the fields is J gene, CDR3 length, clone size, D gene, V gene, CDR3 DNA, CDR3 protein. A D gene is named only where the DNA matches it firmly. Clone sizes are given selectively: once, few, many, or a class where the clone is expanded.

TRBJ2-5 | 16 | - | TRBD2 | TRBV7-7 | TGTGCCAGCAGCTTATACCCTAGCGGGAGGAGTGAGACCCAGTACTTC | CASSLYPSGRSETQYF
TRBJ2-7 | 15 | - | - | TRBV9 | TGTGCCAGCAGCGGGGGTGGCGGACAGCCCTACGAGCAGTACTTC | CASSGGGGQPYEQYF
TRBJ2-5 | 15 | - | TRBD1 | TRBV2 | TGTGCCAGCAGAAAGGCGGACAGGGATAGTGAGACCCAGTACTTC | CASRKADRDSETQYF
TRBJ2-3 | 15 | - | TRBD2 | TRBV4-3 | TGCGCCAGCAGCCAAGCCCTAGCGGGAGCAGATACGCAGTATTTT | CASSQALAGADTQYF
TRBJ2-5 | 16 | - | TRBD2 | TRBV9 | TGTGCCAGCAGCCCCGGACTAGCGGGAGAATCGGAGACCCAGTACTTC | CASSPGLAGESETQYF
TRBJ2-2 | 14 | - | - | TRBV29-1 | TGCAGCACGTGGGATGGGCACCTCGCCGGGGAGCTGTTTTTT | CSTWDGHLAGELFF
TRBJ1-1 | 14 | - | - | TRBV7-9 | TGTGCCAGCAGCCCCCGGACCGGGAACACTGAAGCTTTCTTT | CASSPRTGNTEAFF
TRBJ2-3 | 15 | - | - | TRBV19 | TGTGCCAGTAGTCCCATGAGAGGGAAGGCAGATACGCAGTATTTT | CASSPMRGKADTQYF
TRBJ2-5 | 16 | - | TRBD2 | TRBV27 | TGTGCCAGCAGTTCCCAGGGGACTAGCGGCCAAGAGACCCAGTACTTC | CASSSQGTSGQETQYF
TRBJ2-7 | 14 | - | TRBD1 | TRBV19 | TGTGCCACAAAAAGAAGACAGGGGCCCTACGAGCAGTACTTC | CATKRRQGPYEQYF
TRBJ2-7 | 11 | - | - | TRBV2 | TGTGCCAGCAGCAGAGACAGGGGTAGCGGGTTC | CASSRDRGSGF
TRBJ1-1 | 13 | - | - | TRBV7-9 | TGTGCCAGCAGAAAGGGAGATGGTACTGAAGCTTTCTTT | CASRKGDGTEAFF
TRBJ2-7 | 15 | - | TRBD2 | TRBV19 | TGTGCCAGTAGTATCGTGACTAGCGGGACCTACGAGCAGTACTTC | CASSIVTSGTYEQYF
TRBJ2-3 | 15 | - | - | TRBV7-2 | TGTGCCAGCAGCTCGGGACTGCCTCTCACAGATACGCAGTATTTT | CASSSGLPLTDTQYF
TRBJ2-2 | 14 | large | - | TRBV19 | TGTGCCAGTGGGAGGAACAGGGATAGCGGGGAGCTGTTTTTT | CASGRNRDSGELFF
TRBJ2-7 | 15 | - | - | TRBV19 | TGTGCCAGTAGTATGCTCCAAGTGGGAGGCTACGAGCAGTACTTC | CASSMLQVGGYEQYF
TRBJ2-5 | 13 | - | - | TRBV5-4 | TGTGCCAGCAGCTTAACAGGCGGGGAGACCCAGTACTTC | CASSLTGGETQYF
TRBJ2-2 | 14 | - | - | TRBV5-1 | TGCGCCAGCAGCGGGGGGACGGCGGCCGGGGAGCTGTTTTTT | CASSGGTAAGELFF
TRBJ2-7 | 14 | - | - | TRBV18 | TGTGCCAGCTCACCTTCAGGGACCTCCTACGAGCAGTACTTC | CASSPSGTSYEQYF
TRBJ2-1 | 15 | - | TRBD2 | TRBV6-5 | TGTGCCAGCAGTTACGGGACTAGCGGGATCAATGAGCAGTTCTTC | CASSYGTSGINEQFF
TRBJ1-2 | 14 | - | TRBD1 | TRBV6-1 | TGTGCCAGCACCCGGACAGGGGGCGGGTATGGCTACACCTTC | CASTRTGGGYGYTF
TRBJ2-7 | 13 | - | - | TRBV6-6 | TGTGCCAGCAGCAGAGACTCTGCCTACGAGCAGTACTTC | CASSRDSAYEQYF
TRBJ1-1 | 13 | - | - | TRBV5-8 | TGTGCCAGCAGCTTGGGGACAACCTATGAAGCTTTCTTT | CASSLGTTYEAFF
TRBJ2-7 | 14 | - | TRBD2 | TRBV5-1 | TGCGCCAGCAGCTTGGTCGCGGGGGGGTACGAGCAGTACTTC | CASSLVAGGYEQYF
TRBJ2-3 | 14 | - | - | TRBV25-1 | TGTGCCAGCAGTCCCTACGGATCCACAGATACGCAGTATTTT | CASSPYGSTDTQYF
TRBJ2-7 | 13 | - | - | TRBV19 | TGTGCCAGTAGTATGGACATCGCCTACGAGCAGTACTTC | CASSMDIAYEQYF
TRBJ2-1 | 10 | once | - | TRBV29-1 | TGCAGCGGCCGATACAATGAGCAGTTCTTC | CSGRYNEQFF
TRBJ2-3 | 16 | once | - | TRBV6-6 | TGTGCCAGCAGCAACGCCCTAGCAACGGTTGTGGATACGCAGTATTTT | CASSNALATVVDTQYF